The present T cell receptor (beta chain) was sequenced within a study of cytomegalovirus exposure and HLA in healthy donors. About this clone itself: Its antigen is not identified.

Study observations and caveats: Analysis performed later showed TCR beta chains linked to HLA being more clonally expanded than equally common others.

Per germline, CDR1 MNHNS and CDR2 SASEGT. The ends were cut back, 2 bases at V and 7 bases at J, with 14 bases in the middle. This CDR3 region has 14 residues. PCR employed 60 Vbeta and 13 Jbeta primers. Sequenced by immunoSEQ multiplex PCR; TCRdb stores in-frame clones only, minus some. The repertoire holds under 200,000 clones, with 86% as singletons. Material for sequencing was PBMCs. The chain carries TRBV6-1 and TRBJ1-2; TRBD1 is a possible D gene (6 bases). The sequence was collected from a woman aged 25 to 39 in good health and CMV-seronegative. The CDR3 sequence is CASSERARGAGYTF. The CDR3 DNA is TGTGCCAGCAGTGAAAGGGCCAGGGGTGCTGGCTACACCTTC.